These 29 T cell receptor beta chains were sequenced from one sample in a study of control samples from healthy donors and cancer patients. TCRdb's table, derived via immunoSEQ multiplex PCR, lists solely in-frame clones and lacks some. The repertoire holds about 120,000 clones, 88% seen once, with around 2.5% in the top ten. Sequencing input: blood. Every receptor here comes from a woman between 65 and 79 years old in good health.

The chain joins TRBV7-6 to TRBJ2-3; no definite D call. Trimming left V 1 base short and J 0 bases short, with 8 bases between. This CDR3 is 15 amino acids long. CDR1 and CDR2 from the germline V gene are SGHVS and FNYEAQ. The CDR3 sequence: CASSLGAFSTDTQYF. The CDR3 DNA is TGTGCCAGCAGCTTAGGAGCCTTTAGCACAGATACGCAGTATTTT.

The rearrangement uses TRBV4-3 and TRBJ2-1; 11 positions agree with TRBD2. V dropped 3 bases and J dropped 8; count of bases not matched to a gene: 6. The CDR3 has 15 residues. Germline V gives CDR1 LGHNA, CDR2 YSLEER. CDR3 region: CASSHATSGGDEQFF. For the CDR3, the DNA is TGCGCCAGCAGCCACGCCACTAGCGGGGGCGATGAGCAGTTCTTC.

The genes are TRBV29-1 and TRBJ2-5; 7 nucleotides agree with TRBD2. CDR3 length equals 12 residues. Trimming took 4 bases from V and 9 from J; bases not matched to a gene: 8. The germline CDR1 and CDR2 sequences are SQVTM and ANQGSEA. The CDR3 loop reads CSVGGDAGAQYF. For the CDR3, the DNA is TGCAGCGTTGGGGGAGACGCGGGGGCCCAGTACTTC.

J is TRBJ1-1 and V is TRBV7-8; TRBD1 agrees at 9 bases. V lost 3 bases and J lost 5; bases outside the gene matches: 1. The CDR3 is 13 amino acids. Germline loops: CDR1 SGHVS, CDR2 FQNEAQ. The CDR3 DNA reads as TGTGCCAGCAGCTTTGGACAGGGGACTGAAGCTTTCTTT. This gives the protein CASSFGQGTEAFF.

V usage is TRBV15 and J usage is TRBJ1-1; 9 bases align to TRBD1. V gave up 0 bases and J gave up 1 base; unmatched junction bases: 3. This CDR3 spans 16 amino acids. Germline-derived CDR1 and CDR2 are LNHNV and YYDKDF (reference sequence). CDR3 amino acids: CATSRDRGQGNTEAFF. The CDR3 DNA follows: TGTGCCACCAGCAGAGATCGGGGACAGGGGAACACTGAAGCTTTCTTT.

This chain joins TRBV5-1 and TRBJ2-2, with 7 bases aligning to TRBD2. V was pared by 0 bases and J by 4 bases, with 3 bases of the junction left unmatched. The germline CDR1 and CDR2 sequences are SGHRS and YFSETQ. The CDR3 consists of 15 residues. In DNA, the CDR3 is TGCGCCAGCAGCTTGGAAGCGGGGCCCACCGGGGAGCTGTTTTTT. It yields the protein CASSLEAGPTGELFF.

This clone was seen only a few times. The chain is built from TRBV27 and TRBJ2-1, with 8 bases lining up with TRBD2. The ends lost 4 bases at V and 8 bases at J; junction bases unmatched: 10. CDR3 length: 15 residues. The V gene's germline CDR1 is MNHEY and CDR2 SMNVEV (reference sequence). DNA of the CDR3: TGTGCCAGCAGTTCCCAACTCGGGGGGGCGTATGAGCAGTTCTTC. Its protein is CASSSQLGGAYEQFF.

The chain employs TRBV6-5 and TRBJ2-2; 7 bases line up with TRBD1. The V gene's germline CDR1 is MNHEY and CDR2 SVGAGI. V shed 6 bases, J shed 3 bases, and the junction held 7 bases outside the gene matches. The CDR3 is 15 residues long. The CDR3 nucleotides read TGTGCCAGCAGCCACCGGGACAGCTACACCGGGGAGCTGTTTTTT. Translation gives CASSHRDSYTGELFF.

The chain uses TRBV14 and TRBJ2-2; tentatively, D is TRBD1 or TRBD2 (5 bases each). Germline V lookup: CDR1 SGHDN, CDR2 FVKESK. V was pared by 5 bases and J by 4 bases, with 17 bases between. The CDR3 contains 16 residues. The CDR3: CASSAYSGAPTGELFF. CDR3 DNA sequence: TGTGCCAGCAGCGCCTACTCCGGGGCCCCCACCGGGGAGCTGTTTTTT.

The gene calls are TRBV6-5 and TRBJ2-6; D is uncertain. The V end was cut by 6 bases, the J end by 0 bases, with 9 bases between. The CDR3 is 15 amino acids. Per germline, CDR1 MNHEY and CDR2 SVGAGI. Here the CDR3 DNA reads TGTGCCAGCAGCCCGAGAACCTCTGGGGCCAACGTCCTGACTTTC. Its translation is CASSPRTSGANVLTF.

This clone was counted once. The chain recombines TRBV19 with TRBJ2-5; 10 bases map to TRBD2. The CDR3 length is 15 residues. The germline CDR1 and CDR2 sequences are LNHDA and SQIVND (reference sequence). Trimming at V came to 3 bases and at J to 2 bases, leaving 3 bases not matched to a gene. The CDR3 nucleotides read TGTGCCAGTAGTATCGGACTAGCGGCTCAAGAGACCCAGTACTTC. It specifies CASSIGLAAQETQYF.

This chain joins TRBV25-1 and TRBJ1-1, with D maybe TRBD1 (6 bases). This CDR3 is 14 amino acids long. Germline values: CDR1 MGHDK, CDR2 SYGVNS. The ends were cut back, 5 bases at V and 4 bases at J, with 14 bases in the middle. CDR3 sequence (DNA): TGTGCCAGCAGTAAAACAGGGCGTGGCACTGAAGCTTTCTTT. The encoded protein is CASSKTGRGTEAFF.

This clone was found once. The chain employs TRBV11-2 and TRBJ2-5; D is perhaps TRBD1 or TRBD2 (6 bases each). The germline gives CDR1 SGHAT, CDR2 FQNNGV. This CDR3 region has 12 residues. Trimming cost V 5 bases and J 9 bases, with 13 bases left between them. The CDR3, as DNA: TGTGCCAGCAGCCAACAGGAGGGGGCCCAGTACTTC. It yields the protein CASSQQEGAQYF.

The V and J genes are TRBV27 and TRBJ1-5, with D maybe TRBD1 (6 bases). The germline V and J ends were trimmed by 6 bases and 0 bases, with 12 bases remaining between them. CDR1 MNHEY and CDR2 SMNVEV come from the germline V gene (reference sequence). The CDR3 is made up of 15 amino acids. The CDR3 protein is CASRSGAYSNQPQHF. CDR3 coding DNA: TGTGCCAGCAGATCAGGGGCGTATAGCAATCAGCCCCAGCATTTT.

V usage is TRBV9 and J usage is TRBJ1-4; D perhaps matches TRBD1 (6 bases). CDR1 SGDLS and CDR2 YYNGEE come from the germline V gene. V lost 3 bases to trimming and J lost 5 bases, with 11 bases between them. This CDR3 region has 14 residues. In DNA, the CDR3 is TGTGCCAGCAGCGCCGGGACACAGAATGAAAAACTGTTTTTT. Protein product: CASSAGTQNEKLFF.

The genes are TRBV9 and TRBJ1-1, with D perhaps matching TRBD1 (5 bases). Germline CDR1 SGDLS, CDR2 YYNGEE. The CDR3 is 13 residues long. Trimming removed 3 bases at V and 4 bases at J, with 10 bases between. The CDR3, as DNA: TGTGCCAGCAGCGGATACAGGTCCACTGAAGCTTTCTTT. It is translated as CASSGYRSTEAFF.

Only a few counts were recorded for this clone. V usage is TRBV15 and J usage is TRBJ1-5; 9 bases fit TRBD1. The CDR3 is 15 residues long. Germline CDR1 is LNHNV and CDR2 is YYDKDF (reference sequence). With V trimmed by 5 bases and J by 6 bases, 8 bases remained unmatched. DNA for the CDR3: TGTGCCACCAGCCGCGACAGGGGGTTGGCTCAGCCCCAGCATTTT. This sequence encodes CATSRDRGLAQPQHF.

The chain is built from TRBV6-4 and TRBJ1-5; tentative D call: TRBD1 (6 bases). The CDR3 covers 14 residues. Per the germline V gene, CDR1 is MRHNA and CDR2 is SNTAGT. Trimming removed 6 bases at V and 7 bases at J, with 16 bases between. DNA of the CDR3: TGTGCCAGCAGCGGACAGCATGGGGCACAGCCCCAGCATTTT. It codes for CASSGQHGAQPQHF.

DNA for the CDR3: TGTGCCACCCGTATGGGAGGACTGGCACCCCTCCACTTT. As protein: CATRMGGLAPLHF. The V call is TRBV15, the J call TRBJ1-6; D is unclear. The V end was cut by 8 bases, the J end by 11 bases, with 16 bases between. The CDR3 totals 13 residues. Looked up from germline, CDR1 is LNHNV and CDR2 is YYDKDF (reference sequence).

The chain is built from TRBV27 and TRBJ1-1; a possible D gene is TRBD1 (6 bases). The CDR3 length is 17 residues. Germline V gives CDR1 MNHEY, CDR2 SMNVEV (reference sequence). Trimming shortened V by 5 bases and J by 4 bases, and 23 bases separated the two germline ends. DNA of the CDR3: TGTGCCAGCAGTGCGTTTGCGGGGGCGGACGGGGGCACTGAAGCTTTCTTT. Translation: CASSAFAGADGGTEAFF.

This chain links TRBV29-1 with TRBJ1-5; 7 positions agree with TRBD1. The ends lost 6 bases at V and 4 bases at J; junction bases unmatched: 6. CDR1 and CDR2 (germline): SQVTM, ANQGSEA. CDR3 length: 13 amino acids. In nucleotides, the CDR3 is TGCAGCGTCGCGGGACAGCCAAATCAGCCCCAGCATTTT. It codes for CSVAGQPNQPQHF.

This clone was observed a single time. The CDR3 loop reads CASSRTGYNQPQHF. The DNA for the CDR3 is TGTGCCAGCAGTCGGACAGGGTACAATCAGCCCCAGCATTTT. The V and J genes are TRBV5-6 and TRBJ1-5, with 8 bases that match TRBD1. Germline V gene sequence: CDR1 SGHDT, CDR2 YYEEEE. The CDR3 sequence is 14 residues long. Trimming took 5 bases from V and 3 from J; bases not matched to a gene: 4.

The chain links TRBV5-1 to TRBJ2-7; 9 nucleotides align to TRBD1. Germline V gives CDR1 SGHRS, CDR2 YFSETQ. This CDR3 region has 14 residues. V was clipped by 8 bases and J by 2 bases; unmatched bases: 8. The CDR3 DNA sequence: TGCGCCAGTATGAGAACAGGGGGCGCCTACGAGCAGTACTTC. This codes for CASMRTGGAYEQYF.

This clone was seen only a few times. The gene calls are TRBV6-5 and TRBJ1-3; 12 bases agree with TRBD1. V lost 0 bases, J lost 4 bases, and 1 base stayed unmatched. Germline assignment: CDR1 MNHEY and CDR2 SVGAGI. This CDR3 is 16 amino acids long. CDR3 sequence reads: CASSYSGQGAGNTIYF. For the CDR3, the DNA is TGTGCCAGCAGTTACTCGGGACAGGGGGCCGGAAACACCATATATTTT.

V usage is TRBV7-8 and J usage is TRBJ1-5; the D gene is possibly TRBD1 (6 bases). The V gene's germline CDR1 is SGHVS and CDR2 FQNEAQ. Trimming stripped 5 bases from V and 3 bases from J, with 14 bases between. The CDR3 sequence is 15 residues long. CDR3 nucleotides: TGTGCCAGCAGCCGCGTTAGGGGGTACAATCAGCCCCAGCATTTT. It is translated as CASSRVRGYNQPQHF.

This chain links TRBV7-2 with TRBJ2-1; maybe TRBD2 (5 bases). This CDR3 comprises 13 residues. V dropped 5 bases and J dropped 8 bases, with 13 bases sitting between them. CDR1 is SGHTA, CDR2 FQGNSA, per germline. The CDR3 loop reads CASSRTYIHEQFF. The CDR3 nucleotides are TGTGCCAGCAGCCGGACTTATATCCATGAGCAGTTCTTC.

The chain has TRBV5-4 and TRBJ1-2, with TRBD1 matching 8 bases. J lost 14 bases, V lost 5 bases, and 14 bases had no gene match. The CDR3 covers 13 residues. CDR1 and CDR2 (germline): SGHNT, YYREEE (reference sequence). The CDR3 loop is CASSPGGGMVYTF. CDR3 DNA sequence: TGTGCCAGCAGTCCAGGGGGCGGAATGGTCTATACCTTC. Drawing the rest from reference TRBV5-4 and TRBJ1-2, the complete variable domain is ETGVTQSPTHLIKTRGQQVTLRCSSQSGHNTVSWYQQALGQGPQFIFQYYREEENGRGNFPPRFSGLQFPNYSSELNVNALELDDSALYLCASSPGGGMVYTFGSGTRLTVV.

The J gene is TRBJ1-1, the V gene TRBV12-3 or TRBV12-4; D ambiguous. CDR3 length: 11 amino acids. Trimming removed 7 bases from V and 10 bases from J, with 13 bases in between. The CDR3 spells CASNGPSGAFF. The CDR3 bases are TGTGCCAGCAATGGACCGTCGGGAGCTTTCTTT.

The chain is built from TRBV9 and TRBJ1-6; D gene uncertain. The CDR3 runs 15 residues. V shed 3 bases and J shed 3 bases, with 10 bases lying between them. The germline CDR1 and CDR2 sequences are SGDLS and YYNGEE. DNA of the CDR3: TGTGCCAGCAGCGGGGCGGGAGGCTATAATTCACCCCTCCACTTT. Translated: CASSGAGGYNSPLHF.